The 23 T cell receptor beta chains listed next were all sequenced from one sample in a study of Graves' ophthalmopathy and Graves' hyperthyroidism. CDR3 regions of TCR beta were amplified from RNA transcripts. An opening RT-PCR round employed HTBI primers and preceded a second-round multiplex PCR. From the multiplex PCR reads, TCRdb called clonotypes with MiXCR, one entry per CDR3 protein. The data contain fewer than 350,000 distinct CDR3 sequences, 15% to 20% of them singletons. The material sequenced was peripheral blood. The receptor source for this set is an adult man with Graves' ophthalmopathy.

This clonotype was seen ten or more times. The V gene is TRBV30, the J gene TRBJ2-7; D possibly corresponds to TRBD2 (5 bases). Deletions cut 1 base from V and 3 bases from J, with 16 bases between. Germline V CDR1 and CDR2: GTSNPN, SVGIG (reference sequence). The CDR3 sequence is 15 residues long. CDR3 sequence: CAWSEMSGPHYEQYF. DNA for the CDR3: TGTGCCTGGAGTGAGATGAGCGGCCCCCACTACGAGCAGTACTTC.

This clonotype was counted ten times or more. The chain combines TRBV4-1 with TRBJ2-5; 7 bases fit TRBD1. Germline trimming cut 4 bases from V and 1 base from J; bases unmatched to any gene: 3. The CDR3 runs to 14 residues. Per germline, CDR1 MGHRA and CDR2 YSYEKL. In DNA form, the CDR3 reads TGCGCCAGCAGCCCGACAGGGATCCAAGAGACCCAGTACTTC. Amino acid sequence: CASSPTGIQETQYF.

The chain carries TRBV28 and TRBJ1-5; a weak D match, TRBD1 (5 bases). The CDR3 consists of 14 residues. Germline loops: CDR1 MDHEN, CDR2 SYDVKM. Trimming took 5 bases from V and 4 from J, leaving 12 bases between them. The CDR3 loop is CASSAPTANQPQHF. The CDR3 nucleotides read TGTGCCAGCAGTGCCCCGACAGCGAATCAGCCCCAGCATTTT.

This clonotype came up many times. The rearrangement links TRBV4-1 to TRBJ1-5; D is undetermined. CDR3 length: 17 residues. Germline values: CDR1 MGHRA, CDR2 YSYEKL. With 3 bases removed from V and 2 bases from J, the gap between germline ends came to 17 bases. For the CDR3, the DNA is TGCGCCAGCAGCCAGGCCTCTGATGGGTTGGGCAATCAGCCCCAGCATTTT. Protein sequence: CASSQASDGLGNQPQHF.

The V gene is TRBV6-1, the J gene TRBJ1-1; D unclear. This CDR3 is 14 amino acids long. The germline V and J ends were trimmed by 6 bases and 6 bases, with 17 bases remaining between them. In germline, CDR1 is MNHNS, CDR2 SASEGT. The CDR3 protein is CASRRSHNAAEAFF. The CDR3 nucleotides are TGTGCCAGCAGAAGATCACACAACGCGGCTGAAGCTTTCTTT.

This clonotype has a handful of counts. This chain joins TRBV5-1 and TRBJ2-7; D remains unclear. CDR3 length equals 17 residues. CDR1 and CDR2 from the germline V gene are SGHRS and YFSETQ. Trimming pared 4 bases from V and 6 bases from J, leaving 26 bases between. This CDR3 is CASSRNLDMRPVAEQYF. The CDR3 nucleotides read TGCGCCAGCAGCCGGAACTTGGATATGCGCCCGGTCGCCGAGCAGTACTTC.

There are a few counts of this clonotype. The chain combines TRBV24-1 with TRBJ2-7; possible D gene TRBD1, 6 bases. The CDR3 has 16 residues. CDR1 KGHDR and CDR2 SFDVKD come from the germline V gene. V shed 4 bases and J shed 2 bases, with 17 bases lying between them. The chain's CDR3 is CATSDQGSDRPYEQYF. The DNA for the CDR3 is TGTGCCACCAGTGACCAGGGGTCCGACCGACCCTACGAGCAGTACTTC.

This clonotype was seen at least ten times. The V and J genes are TRBV29-1 and TRBJ1-2; 7 bases fit TRBD1. The V gene's germline CDR1 is SQVTM and CDR2 ANQGSEA. With V trimmed by 0 bases and J by 0 bases, 10 bases remained unmatched. The length of the CDR3 is 17 residues. DNA for the CDR3: TGCAGCGTTGAAGATCCGGGTTACAGGGGCGCTAACTATGGCTACACCTTC. Encoded protein: CSVEDPGYRGANYGYTF.

This clonotype was found many times. This chain connects TRBV19 to TRBJ2-6; 8 nucleotides align to TRBD1. The germline CDR1 and CDR2 sequences are LNHDA and SQIVND (reference sequence). This CDR3 spans 19 amino acids. The J segment lost 0 bases and the V segment lost 5 bases, leaving 12 bases of the junction unmatched. CDR3 nucleotide sequence: TGTGCCAGTAGTGGCAGTAGAGGACAGGGAGACTCTGGGGCCAACGTCCTGACTTTC. Its translation is CASSGSRGQGDSGANVLTF.

This clonotype was picked up many times. V and J are TRBV6-5 and TRBJ2-7; 11 nucleotides align to TRBD1. This CDR3 spans 16 amino acids. The J segment lost 3 bases and the V segment lost 0 bases, leaving 4 bases of the junction unmatched. Germline loops: CDR1 MNHEY, CDR2 SVGAGI. The CDR3 sequence: CASSYSWTGGGYEQYF. The CDR3 DNA reads TGTGCCAGCAGTTACTCGTGGACAGGGGGCGGCTACGAGCAGTACTTC.

This clonotype was seen ten or more times. This chain connects TRBV6-2 or TRBV6-3 to TRBJ2-7; 8 positions match TRBD1. Germline CDR1 and CDR2: MNHEY and SVGEGT. The CDR3 covers 14 residues. The trim removed 2 bases at V and 6 bases at J, leaving 6 bases unmatched. As DNA, the CDR3 is TGTGCCAGCAGTTACCGAGACAGGGGTAGCGAGCAGTACTTC. Encoded protein: CASSYRDRGSEQYF.

CDR3 sequence (DNA): TGTGCCAGCAGTCCCTCAGGGGGCGATCAGCCCCAGCATTTT. As protein: CASSPSGGDQPQHF. V gene TRBV12-3 or TRBV12-4 combines with J gene TRBJ1-5; 8 positions match TRBD1. V was clipped by 5 bases and J by 5 bases; unmatched bases: 5. This CDR3 comprises 14 residues.

This clonotype was recorded at least ten times. The chain links TRBV19 to TRBJ2-6; 10 positions agree with TRBD2. The V and J ends lost 6 bases and 10 bases, in that order; junction bases with no gene match: 6. Germline-derived CDR1 and CDR2 are LNHDA and SQIVND (reference sequence). This CDR3 spans 14 amino acids. In DNA form, the CDR3 reads TGTGCCAGTAGAGTAGCGGGGGGATTTAACGTCCTGACTTTC. This translates into CASRVAGGFNVLTF.

V and J are TRBV6-2 or TRBV6-3 and TRBJ2-7; the D gene is possibly TRBD1 (5 bases). Germline CDR1 and CDR2: MNHEY and SVGEGT. The CDR3 totals 14 residues. Trimming took 6 bases from V and 5 from J, leaving 17 bases between them. CDR3 sequence: CASSHDQGRHEQYF. The CDR3 DNA is TGTGCCAGCAGCCACGATCAGGGTCGCCACGAGCAGTACTTC.

About this clonotype itself: The junction shows a germline mismatch at one end, possibly a read error. The chain is built from TRBV5-1 and TRBJ2-7, with D hard to call. Germline lookup yields CDR1 SGHRS and CDR2 YFSETQ. This CDR3 comprises 18 residues. CDR3 DNA sequence: TGCGCCAGCAGGTTGGCCCCCGAGGACGGGTTTGGTTCCTACGAGCAGTACTTC. Translated, it gives CASRLAPEDGFGSYEQYF.

Here the CDR3 reads CASSYKGVFYEQYF. CDR3 sequence (DNA): TGTGCCAGCAGTTACAAAGGGGTGTTCTACGAGCAGTACTTC. The chain couples TRBV6-5 to TRBJ2-7, with D possibly matching TRBD1 (5 bases). This CDR3 has 14 amino acids. Germline V lookup: CDR1 MNHEY, CDR2 SVGAGI. V dropped 2 bases and J dropped 3 bases, with 11 bases sitting between them.

The V call is TRBV20-1, the J call TRBJ2-5; tentative D call: TRBD2 (6 bases). CDR1 is DFQATT and CDR2 is SNEGSKA in the germline V gene (reference sequence). V lost 7 bases and J lost 2, with 14 bases in between. The CDR3 is 13 amino acids. The chain's CDR3 is CSVPGLTQETQYF. The CDR3 region has the DNA TGCAGTGTACCGGGACTGACACAAGAGACCCAGTACTTC.

This chain connects TRBV30 to TRBJ2-7; no firm D call. CDR1 and CDR2 from the germline V gene are GTSNPN and SVGIG (reference sequence). Trimming left V 1 base short and J 5 bases short, with 15 bases between. This CDR3 contains 14 residues. The chain's CDR3 is CAWSGGVTSHEQYF. The CDR3 DNA reads as TGTGCCTGGAGTGGAGGCGTTACTTCCCACGAGCAGTACTTC.

The chain carries TRBV28 and TRBJ1-5, with 7 bases aligning to TRBD1. The V and J ends lost 5 bases and 3 bases, in that order; junction bases with no gene match: 7. Per the germline V gene, CDR1 is MDHEN and CDR2 is SYDVKM. The CDR3 is 15 residues long. CDR3 sequence reads: CASSPVTGANQPQHF. The CDR3 DNA reads TGTGCCAGCAGTCCCGTTACAGGGGCCAATCAGCCCCAGCATTTT.

This clonotype was counted many times. The genes are TRBV2 and TRBJ1-2; the D gene is possibly TRBD1 (5 bases). This CDR3 region has 13 residues. Trimming removed 5 bases at V and 5 bases at J, with 12 bases between. The V gene's germline CDR1 is SNHLY and CDR2 FYNNEI. This chain's CDR3 is CASSSGTEYGYTF. CDR3 in DNA: TGTGCCAGCAGTTCCGGGACGGAGTATGGCTACACCTTC.

This clonotype has at least ten counts. The chain couples TRBV28 to TRBJ1-6, with D unclear. V lost 3 bases and J 2 bases, leaving 20 bases between the germline ends. There are 19 residues in the CDR3. Per the germline V gene, CDR1 is MDHEN and CDR2 is SYDVKM. The DNA for the CDR3 is TGTGCCAGCAGTTTCCTGGGCCAGACGTTTGGCCCCTATAATTCACCCCTCCACTTT. It specifies CASSFLGQTFGPYNSPLHF.

The sample holds many counts of this clonotype. The chain combines TRBV2 with TRBJ1-5; possibly TRBD1 for D (5 bases). Between the trimmed V and J ends, which lost 7 bases and 9 bases, there was a span of 31 bases. The CDR3 runs 18 residues. Germline values: CDR1 SNHLY, CDR2 FYNNEI. CDR3 sequence: CASTSEVSHWSYGGPQHF. CDR3 in DNA: TGTGCCAGCACATCCGAGGTCTCCCATTGGTCCTACGGGGGGCCCCAGCATTTT.

The chain combines TRBV11-2 with TRBJ2-7; 8 bases match TRBD1. CDR3 length: 15 residues. In germline, CDR1 is SGHAT, CDR2 FQNNGV. After removal of 5 bases from V and 4 bases from J, the junction contained 10 bases not matched to a gene. This chain's CDR3 is CASSPRTNRGYEQYF. DNA of the CDR3: TGTGCCAGCAGCCCCCGTACAAACAGGGGGTACGAGCAGTACTTC.